The 11 T cell receptor beta chains presented below share a single source sample, sequenced in a study of cytomegalovirus exposure and HLA in healthy donors. The PCR ran on 60 Vbeta and 13 Jbeta primers. Profiled with immunoSEQ multiplex PCR; TCRdb holds only in-frame clones, not every one. The table records 130,000 or so clones, 77% of them present only once. Sequencing was carried out using PBMCs. These receptors came from a female donor in good health and CMV-seronegative.

This clone was seen more than once but under ten times. The chain combines TRBV28 with TRBJ1-5; 7 bases match TRBD1. CDR1 and CDR2 (germline): MDHEN, SYDVKM. This CDR3 region has 13 residues. V was pared by 5 bases and J by 4 bases, with 2 bases of the junction left unmatched. DNA of the CDR3: TGTGCCAGCAGTGGACAGGTGAATCAGCCCCAGCATTTT. Translated: CASSGQVNQPQHF.

The chain carries TRBV6-4 and TRBJ2-1; no reliable D call. This CDR3 contains 14 residues. Trimming removed 0 bases from V and 5 bases from J, with 8 bases in between. Germline CDR1 is MRHNA and CDR2 is SNTAGT. The CDR3 DNA sequence: TGTGCCAGCAGTGACTCCCTAGATCACAATGAGCAGTTCTTC. As protein: CASSDSLDHNEQFF.

The chain recombines TRBV27 with TRBJ1-2, with 10 bases that match TRBD1. The germline CDR1 and CDR2 sequences are MNHEY and SMNVEV (reference sequence). Trimming took 5 bases from V and 4 from J; bases not matched to a gene: 4. CDR3 length equals 14 residues. The CDR3 region has the DNA TGTGCCAGCAGTCCAGGGACAGGGGTCTATGGCTACACCTTC. As protein: CASSPGTGVYGYTF.

The chain combines TRBV6-1 with TRBJ1-2; TRBD1 matches 7 bases. With 1 base clipped from V and 0 bases from J, the junction kept 2 bases outside the gene matches. From germline, CDR1 is MNHNS and CDR2 SASEGT. CDR3 length equals 15 residues. The CDR3: CASSEGQGTNYGYTF. CDR3 nucleotides: TGTGCCAGCAGTGAAGGACAGGGAACTAACTATGGCTACACCTTC.

This rearrangement joins TRBV21-1 to TRBJ2-3; the table calls TRBD1, which could not be checked here. TRBV21-1 is annotated as a pseudogene. This CDR3 region has 18 residues. In DNA form, the CDR3 reads TGTGCCAGCAGCAAAGAAGATACTACAGGGAGTATCACAGATACGCAGTATTTT. The encoded protein is CASSKEDTTGSITDTQYF.

This clone was recorded once. The chain uses TRBV28 and TRBJ2-1; 14 bases match TRBD2. The CDR3 totals 16 residues. V was clipped by 6 bases and J by 4 bases; unmatched bases: 5. Germline CDR1 is MDHEN and CDR2 is SYDVKM. CDR3 nucleotides: TGTGCCAGCAGCCCGACTAGCGGGGGGGGGTACAATGAGCAGTTCTTC. Translated: CASSPTSGGGYNEQFF.

In its sample, this clone was seen once. The chain has TRBV9 and TRBJ2-5; the match to TRBD2 covers 13 bases. V lost 0 bases, J lost 0 bases, and 5 bases stayed unmatched. CDR3 length equals 18 residues. In germline, CDR1 is SGDLS, CDR2 YYNGEE. The DNA for the CDR3 is TGTGCCAGCAGCGTAGGGACTAGCGGGAGACCGTACCAAGAGACCCAGTACTTC. Amino acid sequence: CASSVGTSGRPYQETQYF.

The rearrangement uses TRBV6-6 and TRBJ1-2; D is unclear. This CDR3 contains 13 residues. The germline gives CDR1 MNHNY, CDR2 SVGAGI (reference sequence). V was shortened by 0 bases and J by 8 bases, with 10 bases between the two germline ends. The CDR3 nucleotides are TGTGCCAGCAGTTACTCCCCGGGAAAGGGCTACACCTTC. Residues: CASSYSPGKGYTF.

V usage is TRBV13 and J usage is TRBJ2-2; 13 nucleotides match TRBD2. Trimming cost V 4 bases and J 6 bases; bases outside gene matches: 5. This CDR3 spans 16 amino acids. Germline CDR1 PRHDT, CDR2 FYEKMQ (reference sequence). The CDR3 here is CASSYGTSGAPGELFF. As DNA, the CDR3 is TGTGCCAGCAGCTACGGGACTAGCGGGGCCCCCGGGGAGCTGTTTTTT.

The chain links TRBV5-8 to TRBJ2-3; 7 bases fit TRBD2. Losses at the gene ends were 3 bases for V and 3 bases for J; bases not matched to a gene: 7. Germline loops: CDR1 SGHTS, CDR2 YDEGEE. This CDR3 has 15 amino acids. The CDR3 bases are TGTGCCAGCAGCTCACCGGGACTACCAACAGATACGCAGTATTTT. It translates to CASSSPGLPTDTQYF.

The V call is TRBV5-4, the J call TRBJ2-7; D perhaps matches TRBD2 (5 bases). CDR1 and CDR2 (germline): SGHNT, YYREEE (reference sequence). Deletions cut 4 bases from V and 9 bases from J, with 20 bases between. The length of the CDR3 is 14 residues. The CDR3 region is CASSLPGSGPGQYF. The CDR3 bases are TGTGCCAGCAGCCTCCCGGGATCCGGCCCAGGGCAGTACTTC.